This T cell receptor beta chain is from a study of blood T cell repertoires in COVID-19. Study as a whole: Acute-phase and convalescent COVID-19 samples originated in the United States, Italy and Spain. The analysed material was cDNA or gDNA that came from T cells, B-cell-depleted T cells, or PBMCs.

Original data processing: Nucleated cell counts were estimated from reference gene primer amplification. The method was immunoSEQ multiplex PCR; TCRdb's version includes in-frame clones alone and lacks a portion of them. V, J and clone size were drawn from that table, and D and trimming were deduced from the DNA. The table includes 300,000 to 500,000 clones, roughly 88% detected once. Researchers sorted participants into cohorts using their self-reported clinical history. Trimming stripped 2 bases from V and 10 bases from J, with 9 bases between. CDR3 length: 12 residues. CDR1 and CDR2 (germline): LGHDT, YNNKEL (reference sequence).

The chain recombines TRBV3-1 (or the pseudogene TRBV3-2) with TRBJ2-1; possible D gene TRBD1, 5 bases. This receptor was taken from a woman in her 30s with acute COVID-19. The material sequenced was PBMCs or T cells enriched from blood (not recorded which). In nucleotides, the CDR3 is TGTGCCAGCAGCCAATACAGGACAGAGCAGTTCTTC. Translation gives CASSQYRTEQFF.